This T cell receptor beta chain appears in the sequencing data of a study of regulatory T cells in long-lasting Graves disease. TCR beta libraries were built with iRepertoire HTBI primers and Arm-PCR of CDR3 regions. TCRdb recomputed calls from the multiplex PCR reads with MiXCR, one row per CDR3 protein. The data hold 540,000 or so distinct CDR3 sequences, with roughly 13% observed a single time. This clonotype has just a few counts. The time point here: newly diagnosed GD, antithyroid drugs for less than 3 months. After RNA was extracted from PBMCs, the TCR library was made from it. Graves' disease diagnosis was established per American Thyroid Association guidelines. The CDR3 sequence is 16 residues long. Germline values: CDR1 MNHNS, CDR2 SASEGT. With 6 bases clipped from V and 1 base from J, the junction kept 7 bases outside the gene matches. The data were also submitted as part of a second study, on T cells in Graves' hyperthyroidism and ophthalmopathy.

This clonotype originated in a man aged 25 to 40 with Graves disease. This material consisted of peripheral blood mononuclear cells (PBMCs), taken at new diagnosis, from a patient treated with antithyroid drugs. The gene calls are TRBV6-1 and TRBJ2-3, with 10 bases that match TRBD2. The CDR3 DNA is TGTGCCAGCAGGCGCTCCGGGACTAGCGGCACAGATACGCAGTATTTT. This translates into CASRRSGTSGTDTQYF.